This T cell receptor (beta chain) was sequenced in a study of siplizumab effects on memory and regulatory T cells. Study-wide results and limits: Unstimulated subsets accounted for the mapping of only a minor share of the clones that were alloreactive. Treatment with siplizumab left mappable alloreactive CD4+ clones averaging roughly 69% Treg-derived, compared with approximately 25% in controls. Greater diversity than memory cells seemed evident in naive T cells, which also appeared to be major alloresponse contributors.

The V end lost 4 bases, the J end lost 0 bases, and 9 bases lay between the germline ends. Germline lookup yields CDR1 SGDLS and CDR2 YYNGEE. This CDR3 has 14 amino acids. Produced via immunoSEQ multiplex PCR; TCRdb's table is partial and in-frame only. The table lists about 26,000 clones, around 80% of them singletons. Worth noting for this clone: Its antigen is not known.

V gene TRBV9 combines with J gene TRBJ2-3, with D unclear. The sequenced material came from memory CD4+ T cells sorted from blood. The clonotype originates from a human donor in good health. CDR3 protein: CASSSEWSTDTQYF. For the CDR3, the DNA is TGTGCCAGCAGCTCGGAGTGGAGCACAGATACGCAGTATTTT.